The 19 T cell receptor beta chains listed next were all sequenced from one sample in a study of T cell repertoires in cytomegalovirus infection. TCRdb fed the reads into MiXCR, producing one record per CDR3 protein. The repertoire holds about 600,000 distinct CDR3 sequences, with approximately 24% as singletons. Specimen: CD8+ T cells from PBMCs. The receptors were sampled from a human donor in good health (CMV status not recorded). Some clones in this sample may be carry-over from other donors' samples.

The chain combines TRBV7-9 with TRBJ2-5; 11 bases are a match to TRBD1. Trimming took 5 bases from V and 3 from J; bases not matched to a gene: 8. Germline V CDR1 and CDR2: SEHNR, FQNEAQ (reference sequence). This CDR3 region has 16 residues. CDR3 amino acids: CASSPSWTGGEETQYF. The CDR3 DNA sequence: TGTGCCAGCAGCCCGAGCTGGACAGGGGGCGAAGAGACCCAGTACTTC.

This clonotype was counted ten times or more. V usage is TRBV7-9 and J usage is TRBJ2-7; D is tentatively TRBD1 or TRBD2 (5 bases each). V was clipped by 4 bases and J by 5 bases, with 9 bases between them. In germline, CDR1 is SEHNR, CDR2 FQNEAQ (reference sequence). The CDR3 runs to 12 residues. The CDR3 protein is CASSWGSNEQYV. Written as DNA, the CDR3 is TGTGCCAGCAGCTGGGGGTCCAACGAGCAGTACGTC.

CDR3 in amino acids: CASSYSYSSYEQYF. The CDR3 DNA sequence: TGTGCCAGCAGTTACTCTTACAGCTCCTACGAGCAGTACTTC. The V and J genes are TRBV6-8 and TRBJ2-7; no reliable D call. The CDR3 has 14 residues. V was pared by 0 bases and J by 0 bases, with 6 bases between. From germline, CDR1 is MNHGY and CDR2 SAAAGT.

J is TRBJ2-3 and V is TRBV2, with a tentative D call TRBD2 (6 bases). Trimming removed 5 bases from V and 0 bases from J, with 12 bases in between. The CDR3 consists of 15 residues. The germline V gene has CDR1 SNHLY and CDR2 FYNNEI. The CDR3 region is CASSTEGASTDTQYF. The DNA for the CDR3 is TGTGCCAGCAGTACGGAGGGAGCCAGCACAGATACGCAGTATTTT.

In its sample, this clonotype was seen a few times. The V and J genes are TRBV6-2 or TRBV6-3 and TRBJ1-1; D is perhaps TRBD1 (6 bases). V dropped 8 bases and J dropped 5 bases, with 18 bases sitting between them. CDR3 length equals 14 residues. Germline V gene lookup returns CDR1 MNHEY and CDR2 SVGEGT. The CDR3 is CASRSGHPGTEAFF. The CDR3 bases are TGTGCCAGCCGCTCGGGACACCCGGGGACTGAAGCTTTCTTT.

CDR3 sequence (DNA): TGTGCCAGCAGCCAAGAAGAGGGGGCGTCCACTGAAGCTTTCTTT. It encodes CASSQEEGASTEAFF. This rearrangement joins TRBV4-2 to TRBJ1-1, with 7 bases matching TRBD1. The CDR3 length is 15 residues. CDR1 LGHNA and CDR2 YNFKEQ come from the germline V gene. V shed 0 bases and J 4 bases; nucleotides not matched to a gene: 5.

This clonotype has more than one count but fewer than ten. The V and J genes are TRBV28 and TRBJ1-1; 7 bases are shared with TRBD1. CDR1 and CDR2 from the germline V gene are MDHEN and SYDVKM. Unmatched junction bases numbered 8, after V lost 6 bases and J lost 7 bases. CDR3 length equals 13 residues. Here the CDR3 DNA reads TGTGCCAGCAGCCGACAGGGTCGGATTGAAGCTTTCTTT. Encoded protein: CASSRQGRIEAFF.

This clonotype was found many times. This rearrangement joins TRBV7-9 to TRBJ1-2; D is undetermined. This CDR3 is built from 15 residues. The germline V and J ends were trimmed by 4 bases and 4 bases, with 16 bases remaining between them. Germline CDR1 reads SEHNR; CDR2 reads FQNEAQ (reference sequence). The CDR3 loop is CASSSPDLGAYGYTF. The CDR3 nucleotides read TGTGCCAGCAGCTCCCCCGACCTAGGAGCCTATGGCTACACCTTC.

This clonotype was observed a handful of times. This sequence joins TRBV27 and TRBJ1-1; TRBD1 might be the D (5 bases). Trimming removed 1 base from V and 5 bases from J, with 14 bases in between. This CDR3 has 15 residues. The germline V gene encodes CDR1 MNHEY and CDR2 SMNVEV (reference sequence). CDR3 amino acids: CASSLFGRVDTEAFF. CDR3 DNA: TGTGCCAGCAGTTTATTCGGCAGGGTAGATACTGAAGCTTTCTTT.

The CDR3 here is CASSYGDRDVTEAFF. The CDR3, as DNA: TGCGCCAGCAGCTACGGGGACAGGGATGTCACTGAAGCTTTCTTT. The rearrangement uses TRBV4-3 and TRBJ1-1; 9 bases match TRBD1. The CDR3 has 15 amino acids. V dropped 5 bases and J dropped 4; count of bases not matched to a gene: 8. Germline V gene lookup returns CDR1 LGHNA and CDR2 YSLEER.

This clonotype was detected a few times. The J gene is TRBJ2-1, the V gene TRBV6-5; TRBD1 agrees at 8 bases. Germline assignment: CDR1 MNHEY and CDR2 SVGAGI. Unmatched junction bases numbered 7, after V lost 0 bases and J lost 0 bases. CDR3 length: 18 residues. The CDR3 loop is CASSYSTRTGSSYNEQFF. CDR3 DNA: TGTGCCAGCAGTTACTCGACTCGGACAGGGAGCTCCTACAATGAGCAGTTCTTC.

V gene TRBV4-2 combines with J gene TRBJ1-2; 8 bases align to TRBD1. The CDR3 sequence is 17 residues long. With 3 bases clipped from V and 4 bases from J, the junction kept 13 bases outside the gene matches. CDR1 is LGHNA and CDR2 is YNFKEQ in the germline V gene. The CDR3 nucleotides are TGTGCCAGCAGCCATGACTCCCCGACAGGGGCGGTCTATGGCTACACCTTC. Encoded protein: CASSHDSPTGAVYGYTF.

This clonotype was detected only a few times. The CDR3 bases are TGTGCCAGCAGTTACCGCCGGGACAGGGGGCGCGGGACTGAAGCTTTCTTT. Amino acid sequence: CASSYRRDRGRGTEAFF. The chain links TRBV6-2 or TRBV6-3 to TRBJ1-1, with TRBD1 matching 12 bases. The CDR3 has 17 residues. Trimming cost V 2 bases and J 5 bases; bases outside gene matches: 9. CDR1 and CDR2 from the germline V gene are MNHEY and SVGEGT.

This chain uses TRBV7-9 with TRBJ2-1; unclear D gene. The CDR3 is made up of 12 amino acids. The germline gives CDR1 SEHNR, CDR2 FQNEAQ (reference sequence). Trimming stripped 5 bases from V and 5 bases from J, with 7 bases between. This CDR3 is CASSLHHNEQFF. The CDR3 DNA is TGTGCCAGCAGCCTCCACCACAATGAGCAGTTCTTC.

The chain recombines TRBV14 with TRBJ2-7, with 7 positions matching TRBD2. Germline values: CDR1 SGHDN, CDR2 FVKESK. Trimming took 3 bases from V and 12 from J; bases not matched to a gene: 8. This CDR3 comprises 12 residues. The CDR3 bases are TGTGCCAGCAGCCACCTAGCGGACTGTTCGTACGTC. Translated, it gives CASSHLADCSYV.

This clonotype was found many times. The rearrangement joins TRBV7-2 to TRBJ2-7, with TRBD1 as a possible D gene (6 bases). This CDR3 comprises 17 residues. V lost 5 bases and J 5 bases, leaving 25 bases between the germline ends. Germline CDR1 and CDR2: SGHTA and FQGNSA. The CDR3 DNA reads TGTGCCAGCAGCCCACAACCTGACAGGTCCCCCCTCCACGAGCAGTACTTC. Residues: CASSPQPDRSPLHEQYF.

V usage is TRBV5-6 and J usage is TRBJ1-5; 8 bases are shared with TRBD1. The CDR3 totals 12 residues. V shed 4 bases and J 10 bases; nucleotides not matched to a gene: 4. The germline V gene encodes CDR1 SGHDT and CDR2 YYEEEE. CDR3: CASSHGTGPQHF. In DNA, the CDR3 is TGTGCCAGCAGCCACGGGACAGGTCCCCAGCATTTT.

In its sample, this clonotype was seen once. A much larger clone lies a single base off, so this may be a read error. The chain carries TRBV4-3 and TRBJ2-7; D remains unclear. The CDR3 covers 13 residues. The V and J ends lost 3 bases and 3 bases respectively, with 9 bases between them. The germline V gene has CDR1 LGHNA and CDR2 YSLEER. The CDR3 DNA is TGCGCCAGCAGCCACACATGGGGCTACGAGCAGTACTTC. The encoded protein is CASSHTWGYEQYF.

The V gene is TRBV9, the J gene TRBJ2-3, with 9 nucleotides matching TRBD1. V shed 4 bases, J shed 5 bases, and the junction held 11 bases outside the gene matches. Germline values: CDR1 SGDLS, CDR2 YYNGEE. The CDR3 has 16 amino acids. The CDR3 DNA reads TGTGCCAGCAGCAGAACCGGGACAGGGATCGGAGATACGCAGTATTTT. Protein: CASSRTGTGIGDTQYF.